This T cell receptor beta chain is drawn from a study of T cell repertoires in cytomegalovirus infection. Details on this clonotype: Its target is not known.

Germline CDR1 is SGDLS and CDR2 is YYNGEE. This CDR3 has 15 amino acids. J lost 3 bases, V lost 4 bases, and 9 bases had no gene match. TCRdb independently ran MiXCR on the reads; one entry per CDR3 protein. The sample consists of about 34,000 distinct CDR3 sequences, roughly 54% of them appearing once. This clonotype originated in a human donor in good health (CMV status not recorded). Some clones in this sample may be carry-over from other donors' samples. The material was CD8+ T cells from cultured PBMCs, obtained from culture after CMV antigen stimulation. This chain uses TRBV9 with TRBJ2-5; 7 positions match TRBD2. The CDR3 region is CASSPSSGKKETQYF. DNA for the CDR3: TGTGCCAGCAGCCCCTCAAGCGGGAAAAAAGAGACCCAGTACTTC.